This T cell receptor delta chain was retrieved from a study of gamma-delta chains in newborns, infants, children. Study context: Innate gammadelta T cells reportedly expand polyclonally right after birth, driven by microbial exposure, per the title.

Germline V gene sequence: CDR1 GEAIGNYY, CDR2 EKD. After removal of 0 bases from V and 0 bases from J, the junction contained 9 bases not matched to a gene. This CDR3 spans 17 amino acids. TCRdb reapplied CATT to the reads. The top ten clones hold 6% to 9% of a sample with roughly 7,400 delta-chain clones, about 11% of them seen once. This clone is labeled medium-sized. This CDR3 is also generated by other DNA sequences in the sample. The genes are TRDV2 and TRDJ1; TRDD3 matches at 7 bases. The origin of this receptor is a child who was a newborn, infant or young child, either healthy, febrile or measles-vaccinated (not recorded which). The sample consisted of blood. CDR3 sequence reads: CACDTIGGSRHTDKLIF. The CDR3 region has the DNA TGTGCCTGTGACACCATAGGGGGATCCAGACACACCGATAAACTCATCTTT.